Below are 28 T cell receptor beta chains sequenced from a single sample in a study of blood T cells in healthy people across ages. Next came a second PCR, run for about 6 to 12 cycles, which used a sample-barcoded 5' primer along with a J-beta primer mix. MiXCR was run by TCRdb on the 5' RACE reads, yielding one entry per CDR3 protein. Here the sample spans about 780,000 distinct CDR3 sequences, 20% to 30% being singletons. This same sample was also taken into another study, of T cells of mothers and their children.

Sequenced input: blood. These receptor sequences come from a boy younger than 18 in good health.

J is TRBJ2-2 and V is TRBV28, with D hard to call. The ends were cut back, 8 bases at V and 1 base at J, with 8 bases in the middle. The CDR3 loop spans 13 amino acids. Germline assignment: CDR1 MDHEN and CDR2 SYDVKM. CDR3 nucleotides: TGTGCCAGCGCACCAGGGAACACCGGGGAGCTGTTTTTT. Residues: CASAPGNTGELFF.

This clonotype was picked up a small number of times. Here the CDR3 DNA reads TGCAGCGTTTCGGCGTCGCCATCCTACGAGCAGTACTTC. Residues: CSVSASPSYEQYF. J is TRBJ2-5 and V is TRBV29-1; no clear D. The end of the DNA fits TRBJ2-7 better, so the J call may be wrong. The CDR3 totals 13 residues. Germline lookup yields CDR1 SQVTM and CDR2 ANQGSEA.

The sample holds a few counts of this clonotype. This chain links TRBV19 with TRBJ2-1; D might be TRBD2 (6 bases). CDR3 length: 14 residues. Germline-derived CDR1 and CDR2 are LNHDA and SQIVND (reference sequence). Trimming left V 10 bases short and J 5 bases short, with 18 bases between. Here the CDR3 DNA reads TGTGCCACCCATGGTCGACTAGGTGACAATGAGCAGTTCTTC. Its translation is CATHGRLGDNEQFF.

The rearrangement joins TRBV7-9 to TRBJ1-6; D gene ambiguous. This CDR3 is built from 13 residues. Germline V gene data show CDR1 as SEHNR and CDR2 as FQNEAQ (reference sequence). Trimming stripped 7 bases from V and 4 bases from J, with 8 bases between. The CDR3 loop is CASNREYNSPLHF. The CDR3 DNA sequence: TGTGCCAGCAACCGGGAGTATAATTCACCCCTCCACTTT. The whole variable domain, remainder taken from reference TRBV7-9 and TRBJ1-6, is DTGVSQNPRHKITKRGQNVTFRCDPISEHNRLYWYRQTLGQGPEFLTYFQNEAQLEKSRLLSDRFSAERPKGSFSTLEIQRTEQGDSAMYLCASNREYNSPLHFGNGTRLTVT.

The chain combines TRBV5-1 with TRBJ2-1, with 9 bases fitting TRBD1. The CDR3 totals 15 residues. V gave up 4 bases and J gave up 8 bases; unmatched junction bases: 10. Germline lookup yields CDR1 SGHRS and CDR2 YFSETQ. CDR3: CASSGGQGPQDEQFF. The CDR3 bases are TGCGCCAGCAGCGGGGGACAGGGCCCCCAAGATGAGCAGTTCTTC.

There are a few counts of this clonotype. This sequence joins TRBV3-1 and TRBJ2-1; 9 nucleotides align to TRBD2. The CDR3 length is 17 residues. Germline V gives CDR1 LGHDT, CDR2 YNNKEL (reference sequence). The ends lost 1 base at V and 0 bases at J; junction bases unmatched: 4. The DNA for the CDR3 is TGTGCCAGCAGCCAAGGACTAGCGGCGAGCTCCTACAATGAGCAGTTCTTC. Translation: CASSQGLAASSYNEQFF.

This clonotype occurred a few times. CDR3 nucleotides: TGTGCCAGCAGCCCCTGGAGGGATACCTACGAGCAGTACTTC. Its translation is CASSPWRDTYEQYF. The chain couples TRBV6-6 to TRBJ2-7, with D possibly being TRBD2 (6 bases). V was cut by 6 bases and J by 2 bases, with 14 bases left in between. The germline V gene has CDR1 MNHNY and CDR2 SVGAGI (reference sequence). This CDR3 is 14 amino acids long.

The chain joins TRBV28 to TRBJ1-5; D might be TRBD1 (6 bases). From germline, CDR1 is MDHEN and CDR2 SYDVKM. The CDR3 extends over 13 amino acids. Trimming stripped 6 bases from V and 6 bases from J, with 12 bases between. CDR3 coding DNA: TGTGCCAGCAGCAAGGGGGAAGGTCAGCCCCAGCATTTT. It is translated as CASSKGEGQPQHF.

This clonotype has only a few counts. V and J are TRBV7-9 and TRBJ2-3, with 7 nucleotides matching TRBD2. The CDR3 is made up of 13 amino acids. Germline V lookup: CDR1 SEHNR, CDR2 FQNEAQ (reference sequence). After removal of 5 bases from V and 5 bases from J, the junction contained 4 bases not matched to a gene. The CDR3 here is CASSPSGGDTQYF. The DNA for the CDR3 is TGTGCCAGCAGCCCTTCGGGGGGAGATACGCAGTATTTT.

This clonotype was seen a handful of times. The V gene is TRBV29-1, the J gene TRBJ1-4; 8 bases map to TRBD1. The V and J ends lost 7 bases and 8 bases, in that order; junction bases with no gene match: 6. The CDR3 is 12 residues long. Germline values: CDR1 SQVTM, CDR2 ANQGSEA. Here the CDR3 reads CSASGGEEKLFF. CDR3 bases: TGCAGCGCTTCAGGGGGCGAAGAAAAACTGTTTTTT.

The rearrangement links TRBV20-1 to TRBJ2-4; D gene ambiguous. This CDR3 is built from 14 residues. V gave up 1 base and J gave up 0 bases, with 7 bases separating them. Germline CDR1 reads DFQATT; CDR2 reads SNEGSKA (reference sequence). The CDR3 DNA is TGCAGTGCTAGAGTGGCTCCAGCCAAAAACATTCAGTACTTC. Its protein product is CSARVAPAKNIQYF.

The rearrangement links TRBV6-5 to TRBJ2-7, with 10 bases aligning to TRBD1. Germline V gene data show CDR1 as MNHEY and CDR2 as SVGAGI. CDR3 size: 13 residues. V gave up 6 bases and J gave up 6 bases; unmatched junction bases: 5. The CDR3 sequence: CASRRQGAGEQYF. In DNA form, the CDR3 reads TGTGCCAGCAGAAGACAGGGGGCGGGCGAGCAGTACTTC.

V is TRBV11-1 and J is TRBJ2-1; 11 bases agree with TRBD2. Germline V CDR1 and CDR2: SGHAT, FQDESV (reference sequence). J lost 3 bases, V lost 9 bases, and 10 bases had no gene match. The CDR3 sequence is 16 residues long. The CDR3: CASRQGLAGGYNEQFF. The CDR3 DNA reads as TGTGCCAGTCGACAGGGGCTAGCGGGGGGCTACAATGAGCAGTTCTTC.

The V call is TRBV7-3, the J call TRBJ2-3; 8 bases fit TRBD1. The germline V gene has CDR1 SGHTA and CDR2 FQGTGA. The CDR3 has 16 residues. Trimming removed 5 bases from V and 3 bases from J; junction bases left unmatched: 10. In DNA form, the CDR3 reads TGTGCCAGCAGCCTAGGACAGGGAGGAGGGACAGATACGCAGTATTTT. As protein: CASSLGQGGGTDTQYF.

The rearrangement joins TRBV2 to TRBJ2-5; D call uncertain. The CDR3 contains 14 residues. Germline CDR1 SNHLY, CDR2 FYNNEI. V was clipped by 2 bases and J by 2 bases, with 9 bases between them. In DNA, the CDR3 is TGTGCCAGCAGTGAACTGCAGAGACAAGAGACCCAGTACTTC. Translation: CASSELQRQETQYF. Together with reference TRBV2 and TRBJ2-5, the CDR3 gives the full variable domain: EPEVTQTPSHQVTQMGQEVILRCVPISNHLYFYWYRQILGQKVEFLVSFYNNEISEKSEIFDDQFSVERPDGSNFTLKIRSTKLEDSAMYFCASSELQRQETQYFGPGTRLLVL.

Of note for this clonotype: At one end the junction does not follow the germline gene, possibly because of a read error. The chain combines TRBV11-2 with TRBJ2-3, with a weak D call TRBD1 (6 bases). Germline V gives CDR1 SGHAT, CDR2 FQNNGV. There are 16 residues in the CDR3. The CDR3 region is CAGSLVWTDSTDTQYF. CDR3 DNA: TGTGCCGGCAGCTTAGTATGGACAGACAGCACAGATACGCAGTATTTT.

This clonotype was observed a handful of times. The chain is built from TRBV2 and TRBJ2-7; 7 nucleotides line up with TRBD1. Germline-derived CDR1 and CDR2 are SNHLY and FYNNEI. Trimming cost V 4 bases and J 5 bases; bases outside gene matches: 8. This CDR3 comprises 14 residues. The CDR3, as DNA: TGTGCCAGCAGTGTGAGGGGGCCCCTGAACGAGCAGTACTTC. Translated, it gives CASSVRGPLNEQYF.

The J gene is TRBJ2-3, the V gene TRBV24-1; TRBD2 might be the D (5 bases). V was trimmed by 5 bases and J by 0 bases, leaving 11 bases between them. The CDR3 covers 15 residues. Germline V gives CDR1 KGHDR, CDR2 SFDVKD. The CDR3 DNA reads as TGTGCCACCAGTGGAGGGTCGGCTAGCACAGATACGCAGTATTTT. This sequence encodes CATSGGSASTDTQYF.

The chain carries TRBV5-5 and TRBJ2-5, with D possibly TRBD2 on 5 matching bases. The length of the CDR3 is 15 residues. V dropped 0 bases and J dropped 2 bases, with 11 bases sitting between them. Germline CDR1 SGHKS, CDR2 YYEKEE (reference sequence). The CDR3 nucleotides read TGTGCCAGCAGCTTGGCCGCGCCGGGACAAGAGACCCAGTACTTC. Amino acid sequence: CASSLAAPGQETQYF. The complete variable domain, with remaining parts taken from reference TRBV5-5 and TRBJ2-5, reads DAGVTQSPTHLIKTRGQQVTLRCSPISGHKSVSWYQQVLGQGPQFIFQYYEKEERGRGNFPDRFSARQFPNYSSELNVNALLLGDSALYLCASSLAAPGQETQYFGPGTRLLVL.

The V call is TRBV20-1, the J call TRBJ2-5; 7 bases agree with TRBD2. With 0 bases clipped from V and 6 bases from J, the junction kept 10 bases outside the gene matches. CDR3 size: 15 residues. Per the germline V gene, CDR1 is DFQATT and CDR2 is SNEGSKA (reference sequence). As DNA, the CDR3 is TGCAGTGCTAGAGATCCCGCAGGGAGGGGAAAGACCCAGTACTTC. Its protein is CSARDPAGRGKTQYF.

The chain links TRBV13 to TRBJ2-5; 8 bases are a match to TRBD2. The germline V gene encodes CDR1 PRHDT and CDR2 FYEKMQ (reference sequence). Trimming removed 5 bases from V and 2 bases from J; junction bases left unmatched: 7. This CDR3 has 15 amino acids. CDR3 amino acids: CASSRSGETQETQYF. The CDR3 DNA is TGTGCCAGCAGCCGTAGCGGGGAAACGCAAGAGACCCAGTACTTC.

V is TRBV20-1 and J is TRBJ2-3; D unclear. Germline CDR1 and CDR2: DFQATT and SNEGSKA (reference sequence). The CDR3 is 14 residues long. Trimming removed 2 bases from V and 6 bases from J, with 15 bases in between. CDR3 sequence (DNA): TGCAGTGCTAGATCGGCCATAGGGCAGGATACGCAGTATTTT. Its protein is CSARSAIGQDTQYF.

The rearrangement links TRBV7-2 to TRBJ2-3; D is possibly TRBD2 (6 bases). V lost 3 bases, J lost 9 bases, and 16 bases lay in between. This CDR3 spans 14 amino acids. Germline loops: CDR1 SGHTA, CDR2 FQGNSA. CDR3 DNA sequence: TGTGCCAGCAGCTTTGGGCCCGCGCGGGGAACGCAGTATTTT. This encodes CASSFGPARGTQYF.

The chain carries TRBV11-2 and TRBJ1-6, with 9 bases identical to TRBD1. J gave up 10 bases and V 5 bases, and 9 bases lay outside the gene matches. In germline, CDR1 is SGHAT, CDR2 FQNNGV. CDR3 size: 15 residues. The CDR3 reads CASSKTGTGRSPLHF. CDR3 DNA: TGTGCCAGCAGCAAGACCGGGACAGGGCGGTCACCCCTCCACTTT.

This clonotype has just a few counts. The chain recombines TRBV24-1 with TRBJ1-2; D is ambiguous. Germline lookup yields CDR1 KGHDR and CDR2 SFDVKD. This CDR3 region has 13 residues. Trimming shortened V by 4 bases and J by 7 bases, and 12 bases separated the two germline ends. CDR3 sequence: CATSERPGSGYTF. The CDR3 bases are TGTGCCACCAGTGAGCGACCCGGGTCTGGCTACACCTTC.

This clonotype was recorded a few times. J is TRBJ2-5 and V is TRBV5-1; unclear D gene. The germline V and J ends were trimmed by 5 bases and 1 base, with 9 bases remaining between them. Germline V gives CDR1 SGHRS, CDR2 YFSETQ. The CDR3 is 13 amino acids. CDR3 sequence (DNA): TGCGCCAGCAGGGTACAGACCCAAGAGACCCAGTACTTC. It specifies CASRVQTQETQYF.

The rearrangement uses TRBV7-9 and TRBJ2-3; 8 bases are a match to TRBD2. This CDR3 is built from 13 residues. Germline assignment: CDR1 SEHNR and CDR2 FQNEAQ (reference sequence). CDR3 loop: CFSGGPSTDTQYF. CDR3 coding DNA: TGTTTCAGCGGGGGACCTAGCACAGATACGCAGTATTTT.

At least ten counts were recorded for this clonotype. The V call is TRBV7-9, the J call TRBJ2-5; TRBD2 matches 7 bases. Judging by the DNA end, TRBJ2-1 fits better; the J call may be wrong. Germline-derived CDR1 and CDR2 are SEHNR and FQNEAQ (reference sequence). CDR3 length: 15 residues. The CDR3 is CASSPGQRGSFEQFF. CDR3 sequence (DNA): TGTGCCAGCAGCCCCGGGCAGCGGGGCTCCTTTGAGCAGTTCTTC.